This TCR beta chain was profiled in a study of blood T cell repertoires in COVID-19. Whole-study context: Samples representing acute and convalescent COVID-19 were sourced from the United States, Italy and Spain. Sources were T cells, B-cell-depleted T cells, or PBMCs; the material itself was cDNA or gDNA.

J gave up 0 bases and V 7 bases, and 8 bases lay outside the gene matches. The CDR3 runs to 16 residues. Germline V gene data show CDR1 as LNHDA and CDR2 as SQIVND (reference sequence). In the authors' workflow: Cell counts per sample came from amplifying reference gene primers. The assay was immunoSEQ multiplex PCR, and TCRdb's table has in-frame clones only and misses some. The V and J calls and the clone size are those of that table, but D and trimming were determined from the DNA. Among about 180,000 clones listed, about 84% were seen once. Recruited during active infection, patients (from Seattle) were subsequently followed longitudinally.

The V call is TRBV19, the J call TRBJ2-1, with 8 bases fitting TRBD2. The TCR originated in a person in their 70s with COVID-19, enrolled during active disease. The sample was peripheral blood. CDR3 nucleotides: TGTGCCAGTACGAGGGGAAGCGGGAGCTCCTACAATGAGCAGTTCTTC. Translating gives CASTRGSGSSYNEQFF.